This TCR beta chain was profiled in a study of response to subunit inactivated influenza vaccine. Study-wide results and caveats: T cells newly recruited by each seasonal influenza vaccination are few, the authors suggested.

To note about this clonotype: Its antigen is unknown.

Via MiXCR, TCRdb re-called the RT-PCR reads, giving one row per CDR3 protein. This sample has some 640,000 distinct CDR3 sequences; roughly 14% occur once, and the top ten carry 6.5% to 8.5%. CDR3 length equals 16 residues. The V and J ends lost 4 bases and 6 bases respectively, with 19 bases between them. Germline V CDR1 and CDR2: MGHRA, YSYEKL. This TCR was sampled from a man aged 50 or older who received an inactivated influenza vaccine. The rearrangement links TRBV4-1 to TRBJ2-1, with D maybe TRBD2 (6 bases). This material consisted of PBMCs from blood, taken approximately 15 days before vaccination. The CDR3 sequence is CASSLAVAPPGNEQFF. The CDR3 bases are TGCGCCAGCAGCCTAGCGGTGGCCCCTCCGGGCAATGAGCAGTTCTTC.